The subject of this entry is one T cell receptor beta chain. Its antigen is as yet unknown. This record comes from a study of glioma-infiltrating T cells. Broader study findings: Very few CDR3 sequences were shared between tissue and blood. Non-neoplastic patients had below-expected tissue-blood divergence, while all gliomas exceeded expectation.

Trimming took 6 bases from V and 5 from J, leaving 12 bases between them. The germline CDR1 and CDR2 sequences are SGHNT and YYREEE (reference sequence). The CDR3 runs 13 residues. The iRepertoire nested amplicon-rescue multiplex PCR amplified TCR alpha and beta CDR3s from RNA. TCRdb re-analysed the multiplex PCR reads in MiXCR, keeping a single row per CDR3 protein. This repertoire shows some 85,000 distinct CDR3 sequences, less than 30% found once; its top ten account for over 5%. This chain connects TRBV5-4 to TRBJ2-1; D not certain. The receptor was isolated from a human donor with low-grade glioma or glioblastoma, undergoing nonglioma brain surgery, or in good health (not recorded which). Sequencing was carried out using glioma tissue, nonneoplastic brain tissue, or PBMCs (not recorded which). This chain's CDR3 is CASNPDTDNEQFF. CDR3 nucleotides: TGTGCCAGCAACCCCGACACCGACAATGAGCAGTTCTTC.